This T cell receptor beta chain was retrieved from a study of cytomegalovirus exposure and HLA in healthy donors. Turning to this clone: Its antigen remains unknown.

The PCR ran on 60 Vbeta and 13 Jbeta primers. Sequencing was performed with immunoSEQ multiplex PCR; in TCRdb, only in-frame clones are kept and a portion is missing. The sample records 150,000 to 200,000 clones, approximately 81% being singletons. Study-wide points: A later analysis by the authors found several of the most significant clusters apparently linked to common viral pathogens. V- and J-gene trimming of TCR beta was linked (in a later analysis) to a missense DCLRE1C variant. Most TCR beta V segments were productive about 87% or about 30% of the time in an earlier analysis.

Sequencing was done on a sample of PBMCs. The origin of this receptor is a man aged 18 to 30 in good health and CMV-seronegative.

The CDR3 DNA sequence: TGTGCCAGCAGTCCCCGCCCTGGGCTCCGCGAGCAGTACTTC. This gives the protein CASSPRPGLREQYF. The chain employs TRBV28 and TRBJ2-7; D not certain. The CDR3 has 14 amino acids. The germline gives CDR1 MDHEN, CDR2 SYDVKM. Trimming removed 5 bases at V and 6 bases at J, with 17 bases between.